These 32 T cell receptor beta chains were all obtained from the same sample, sequenced in a study of blood T cell repertoires in COVID-19. The repertoire was sequenced with immunoSEQ multiplex PCR; TCRdb's copy has only in-frame clones and lacks some. The sample includes around 420,000 clones, around 90% of them seen just once. Sequencing was carried out using PBMCs or T cells enriched from blood (not recorded which). These receptors were taken from a woman between 40 and 55 years old with acute COVID-19.

This clone was detected once. V usage is TRBV5-4 and J usage is TRBJ1-2, with 9 bases lining up with TRBD1. Germline CDR1 is SGHNT and CDR2 is YYREEE (reference sequence). This CDR3 contains 15 residues. V shed 9 bases and J 3 bases; nucleotides not matched to a gene: 12. CDR3 loop: CATIMTGGDYYGYTF. The CDR3 DNA reads as TGTGCCACCATTATGACAGGGGGGGACTACTATGGCTACACCTTC.

The genes are TRBV2 and TRBJ1-4; perhaps TRBD1 as D (5 bases). Trimming stripped 4 bases from V and 8 bases from J, with 17 bases between. Germline lookup yields CDR1 SNHLY and CDR2 FYNNEI. The CDR3 sequence is 15 residues long. CDR3 nucleotide sequence: TGTGCCAGCAGTGCCCAGGGTACGGTAAACGAAAAACTGTTTTTT. Translating it yields CASSAQGTVNEKLFF. Filled out from reference TRBV2 and TRBJ1-4, the complete variable domain reads EPEVTQTPSHQVTQMGQEVILRCVPISNHLYFYWYRQILGQKVEFLVSFYNNEISEKSEIFDDQFSVERPDGSNFTLKIRSTKLEDSAMYFCASSAQGTVNEKLFFGSGTQLSVL.

This chain joins TRBV5-1 and TRBJ1-1, with no clear D. Looked up from germline, CDR1 is SGHRS and CDR2 is YFSETQ. This CDR3 is built from 16 residues. V lost 0 bases and J 5 bases, leaving 17 bases between the germline ends. This CDR3 is CASSLGTVQLNTEAFF. CDR3 coding DNA: TGCGCCAGCAGCTTGGGTACAGTTCAATTAAATACTGAAGCTTTCTTT.

The gene calls are TRBV27 and TRBJ2-5, with 7 bases aligning to TRBD1. CDR3 length equals 14 residues. V dropped 5 bases and J dropped 0; count of bases not matched to a gene: 3. Germline values: CDR1 MNHEY, CDR2 SMNVEV (reference sequence). The CDR3 protein is CASSPGTDQETQYF. The CDR3 DNA follows: TGTGCCAGCAGTCCGGGGACAGACCAAGAGACCCAGTACTTC.

The chain links TRBV27 to TRBJ1-4; no definite D call. Deletions cut 5 bases from V and 7 bases from J, with 17 bases between. There are 15 residues in the CDR3. Germline CDR1 MNHEY, CDR2 SMNVEV (reference sequence). CDR3 sequence: CASSTSGRPPEKLFF. The CDR3 nucleotides are TGTGCCAGCAGTACTTCTGGGCGTCCTCCTGAAAAACTGTTTTTT.

The chain links TRBV20-1 to TRBJ2-7; possibly TRBD1 for D (8 bases). There are 11 residues in the CDR3. In germline, CDR1 is DFQATT, CDR2 SNEGSKA (reference sequence). The CDR3 region is CTHRGGYEQYF. The CDR3, as DNA: TGCACCCACAGGGGGGGGTACGAGCAGTACTTC.

This clone was seen a single time. The rearrangement uses TRBV29-1 and TRBJ1-4, with 9 bases fitting TRBD1. This CDR3 is 11 amino acids long. The ends lost 6 bases at V and 11 bases at J; junction bases unmatched: 4. Germline V gene lookup returns CDR1 SQVTM and CDR2 ANQGSEA. CDR3 protein: CSVGTGLKLFF. DNA for the CDR3: TGCAGCGTGGGGACAGGGCTTAAACTGTTTTTT.

V gene TRBV18 combines with J gene TRBJ1-5; D gene uncertain. Trimming shortened V by 3 bases and J by 6 bases, and 9 bases separated the two germline ends. Germline V lookup: CDR1 KGHSH, CDR2 LQKENI. CDR3 length equals 13 residues. The CDR3 here is CASSPEPGQPQHF. CDR3 nucleotide sequence: TGTGCCAGCTCACCCGAGCCGGGTCAGCCCCAGCATTTT. The variable domain in full, completed from reference TRBV18 and TRBJ1-5, reads NAGVMQNPRHLVRRRGQEARLRCSPMKGHSHVYWYRQLPEEGLKFMVYLQKENIIDESGMPKERFSAEFPKEGPSILRIQQVVRGDSAAYFCASSPEPGQPQHFGDGTRLSIL.

The V gene is TRBV9, the J gene TRBJ1-5; possibly TRBD1 for D (5 bases). Trimming took off 4 bases at V and 1 base at J, with 12 bases between the two ends. The germline V gene has CDR1 SGDLS and CDR2 YYNGEE. This CDR3 spans 15 amino acids. The CDR3 sequence: CASSPGLESNQPQHF. CDR3 in DNA: TGTGCCAGCAGCCCAGGGCTGGAGAGCAATCAGCCCCAGCATTTT.

A word on this clone: This specimen includes other DNA sequences encoding the same CDR3. The CDR3 spells CASSPDSNYGYTF. The CDR3 DNA sequence: TGTGCCAGCAGCCCAGACAGTAACTATGGCTACACCTTC. The chain is built from TRBV6-5 and TRBJ1-2, with a possible D match to TRBD1 (5 bases). The germline CDR1 and CDR2 sequences are MNHEY and SVGAGI. CDR3 length equals 13 residues. Trimming took off 6 bases at V and 1 base at J, with 9 bases between the two ends.

This clone showed up just once. Given a much more abundant clone one base away, this may be a read error. This chain uses TRBV27 with TRBJ1-1; TRBD1 might be the D (5 bases). Trimming stripped 3 bases from V and 4 bases from J, with 9 bases between. Germline V lookup: CDR1 MNHEY, CDR2 SMNVEV (reference sequence). The CDR3 loop spans 13 amino acids. The CDR3 here is CASSFGGITEAFF. As DNA, the CDR3 is TGTGCCAGCAGTTTCGGGGGTATCACTGAAGCTTTCTTT.

The chain employs TRBV5-1 and TRBJ2-2; 7 bases align to TRBD2. The CDR3 is made up of 15 amino acids. Germline V gene sequence: CDR1 SGHRS, CDR2 YFSETQ. The J segment lost 4 bases and the V segment lost 6 bases, leaving 9 bases of the junction unmatched. The CDR3 nucleotides are TGCGCCAGCACCCCGGGGGGAGGATTCACCGGGGAGCTGTTTTTT. Its translation: CASTPGGGFTGELFF.

The chain joins TRBV4-1 to TRBJ1-4; no firm D call. Deletions cut 0 bases from V and 2 bases from J, with 10 bases between. The CDR3 is 16 amino acids. Per the germline V gene, CDR1 is MGHRA and CDR2 is YSYEKL. CDR3 in DNA: TGCGCCAGCAGCCAAGATACGGGGAGGACTAATGAAAAACTGTTTTTT. This translates into CASSQDTGRTNEKLFF.

The rearrangement joins TRBV18 to TRBJ1-2; D is ambiguous. Germline V gene sequence: CDR1 KGHSH, CDR2 LQKENI. The length of the CDR3 is 14 residues. The V and J ends lost 1 base and 6 bases respectively, with 12 bases between them. In DNA form, the CDR3 reads TGTGCCAGCTCACCACTTAGAGCGGCGGATGGCTACACCTTC. This gives the protein CASSPLRAADGYTF.

CDR3 nucleotides: TGTGCCTGGAGTCCCGACAGGGGAGCTAACTATGGCTACACCTTC. Translating gives CAWSPDRGANYGYTF. The chain carries TRBV30 and TRBJ1-2; 8 bases are a match to TRBD1. CDR3 length: 15 amino acids. The trim removed 2 bases at V and 0 bases at J, leaving 5 bases unmatched. Germline lookup yields CDR1 GTSNPN and CDR2 SVGIG (reference sequence).

The rearrangement uses TRBV3-1 (or the pseudogene TRBV3-2) and TRBJ1-2; D not resolved. CDR1 is LGHDT, CDR2 YNNKEL, per germline (reference sequence). V lost 0 bases to trimming and J lost 7 bases, with 9 bases between them. This CDR3 has 13 residues. This chain's CDR3 is CASSQESHGGYTF. For the CDR3, the DNA is TGTGCCAGCAGCCAAGAAAGCCATGGTGGCTACACCTTC.

This clone came up a few times. CDR3 loop: CASSDIADRGADTQYF. DNA for the CDR3: TGTGCCAGCAGTGACATAGCGGACAGGGGGGCAGATACGCAGTATTTT. The chain couples TRBV7-7 to TRBJ2-3; 10 nucleotides agree with TRBD1. V lost 6 bases and J lost 4; bases outside the gene matches: 10. CDR3 length: 16 residues. Germline assignment: CDR1 SSHAT and CDR2 FNYEAQ (reference sequence).

CDR3 nucleotides: TGTGCCAGCAGCTTTAGGGACAGGGTGATTGGGTCGGTGGACACTGAAGCTTTCTTT. Its translation is CASSFRDRVIGSVDTEAFF. V usage is TRBV7-2 and J usage is TRBJ1-1, with TRBD1 matching over 9 bases. Trimming removed 3 bases from V and 3 bases from J; junction bases left unmatched: 17. This CDR3 spans 19 amino acids. Germline values: CDR1 SGHTA, CDR2 FQGNSA.

In its sample, this clone was seen once. CDR3 amino acids: CAITGSSGETQYF. In DNA form, the CDR3 reads TGTGCCATCACTGGTTCTAGCGGGGAGACCCAGTACTTC. The chain combines TRBV10-3 with TRBJ2-5, with 8 bases aligning to TRBD2. The V gene's germline CDR1 is ENHRY and CDR2 SYGVKD. The junction had 6 bases not matched to a gene; V was cut back by 7 bases and J by 5 bases. The CDR3 extends over 13 amino acids.

The rearrangement uses TRBV14 and TRBJ1-3, with D hard to call. Germline CDR1 and CDR2: SGHDN and FVKESK. This CDR3 comprises 14 residues. V was shortened by 1 base and J by 0 bases, with 4 bases between the two germline ends. For the CDR3, the DNA is TGTGCCAGCAGCCAAGTCCTCTCTGGAAACACCATATATTTT. This encodes CASSQVLSGNTIYF.

The V and J genes are TRBV5-4 and TRBJ1-2; TRBD1 agrees at 7 bases. V lost 0 bases to trimming and J lost 3 bases; unmatched junction nucleotides: 2. The CDR3 consists of 14 residues. Germline V gives CDR1 SGHNT, CDR2 YYREEE (reference sequence). The CDR3 here is CASSLADRDYGYTF. DNA of the CDR3: TGTGCCAGCAGCTTGGCAGACAGGGACTATGGCTACACCTTC. The full variable domain, in which reference TRBV5-4 and TRBJ1-2 provide the parts outside the CDR3, is ETGVTQSPTHLIKTRGQQVTLRCSSQSGHNTVSWYQQALGQGPQFIFQYYREEENGRGNFPPRFSGLQFPNYSSELNVNALELDDSALYLCASSLADRDYGYTFGSGTRLTVV.

The V gene is TRBV10-3, the J gene TRBJ1-1; D call uncertain. The CDR3 totals 13 residues. The germline V and J ends were trimmed by 3 bases and 5 bases, with 10 bases remaining between them. Germline CDR1 ENHRY, CDR2 SYGVKD. This CDR3 reads CAISEREWTEAFF. The CDR3 nucleotides read TGTGCCATCAGTGAAAGGGAGTGGACTGAAGCTTTCTTT.

The V and J genes are TRBV27 and TRBJ2-7, with 9 bases matching TRBD1. This CDR3 comprises 14 residues. With 6 bases clipped from V and 6 bases from J, the junction kept 9 bases outside the gene matches. CDR1 MNHEY and CDR2 SMNVEV come from the germline V gene (reference sequence). CDR3 region: CASSQQGALLEQYF. In nucleotides, the CDR3 is TGTGCCAGCAGCCAACAGGGGGCGCTTCTCGAGCAGTACTTC.

The chain combines TRBV6-1 with TRBJ1-6, with D maybe TRBD1 (6 bases). Per the germline V gene, CDR1 is MNHNS and CDR2 is SASEGT. The germline V and J ends were trimmed by 2 bases and 10 bases, with 18 bases remaining between them. This CDR3 spans 16 amino acids. The CDR3 bases are TGTGCCAGCAGTGAAACTAGGGGGGGCGCGGGCTCACCCCTCCACTTT. It specifies CASSETRGGAGSPLHF.

The chain has TRBV6-5 and TRBJ2-7, with 8 bases identical to TRBD1. V was pared by 3 bases and J by 1 base, with 5 bases of the junction left unmatched. Germline CDR1 is MNHEY and CDR2 is SVGAGI. The CDR3 totals 15 residues. The CDR3 is CASSYGGQGSYEQYF. DNA for the CDR3: TGTGCCAGCAGTTATGGAGGACAGGGATCCTACGAGCAGTACTTC.

The V call is TRBV11-2, the J call TRBJ1-1; D perhaps matches TRBD1 (6 bases). This CDR3 has 15 residues. The V end was cut by 2 bases, the J end by 0 bases, with 10 bases between. Germline-derived CDR1 and CDR2 are SGHAT and FQNNGV. CDR3: CASSLRGALNTEAFF. The CDR3 DNA follows: TGTGCCAGCAGCTTACGGGGGGCGTTGAACACTGAAGCTTTCTTT.

The chain combines TRBV24-1 with TRBJ2-1; 12 nucleotides align to TRBD2. The V gene's germline CDR1 is KGHDR and CDR2 SFDVKD. The CDR3 is 16 residues long. The J segment lost 7 bases and the V segment lost 4 bases, leaving 7 bases of the junction unmatched. The DNA for the CDR3 is TGTGCCACCAGTGACGAGCTAGCGGGGGGGCGAAATGAGCAGTTCTTC. Translation gives CATSDELAGGRNEQFF.

This clone was counted only a few times. This chain joins TRBV27 and TRBJ1-2, with TRBD1 matching 9 bases. The CDR3 is 15 amino acids. V trimming: 6 bases; J trimming: 5 bases; junction bases outside the gene matches: 10. Per the germline V gene, CDR1 is MNHEY and CDR2 is SMNVEV (reference sequence). CDR3 bases: TGTGCCAGCAGAGCCGGGACAGGGATCTTATATGGCTACACCTTC. This gives the protein CASRAGTGILYGYTF.

This clone was recorded once. The chain is built from TRBV20-1 and TRBJ2-3, with D perhaps TRBD2 (7 bases). Germline V gene data show CDR1 as DFQATT and CDR2 as SNEGSKA (reference sequence). The ends were cut back, 3 bases at V and 0 bases at J, with 16 bases in the middle. This CDR3 comprises 16 residues. This CDR3 is CSASLVSGGSTDTQYF. The CDR3 coding sequence is TGCAGTGCTAGTTTGGTGTCGGGGGGCAGCACAGATACGCAGTATTTT.

The chain recombines TRBV11-2 with TRBJ2-5; 7 positions match TRBD2. Germline V CDR1 and CDR2: SGHAT, FQNNGV. V lost 2 bases to trimming and J lost 2 bases; unmatched junction nucleotides: 11. This CDR3 has 17 residues. CDR3 nucleotides: TGTGCCAGCAGCTTACTCCGTCGCGGGGGTGCTCAAGAGACCCAGTACTTC. As protein: CASSLLRRGGAQETQYF. Full variable domain (remainder filled in from reference TRBV11-2 and TRBJ2-5): EAGVAQSPRYKIIEKRQSVAFWCNPISGHATLYWYQQILGQGPKLLIQFQNNGVVDDSQLPKDRFSAERLKGVDSTLKIQPAKLEDSAVYLCASSLLRRGGAQETQYFGPGTRLLVL.

The chain joins TRBV5-4 to TRBJ2-7; 8 bases are a match to TRBD1. Germline V lookup: CDR1 SGHNT, CDR2 YYREEE (reference sequence). The CDR3 totals 13 residues. J lost 5 bases, V lost 4 bases, and 5 bases had no gene match. As DNA, the CDR3 is TGTGCCAGCAGCCCGTGGGACAGGAACGAGCAGTACTTC. This codes for CASSPWDRNEQYF.

The V call is TRBV11-2, the J call TRBJ1-5; D uncertain. Germline CDR1 SGHAT, CDR2 FQNNGV. Trimming stripped 0 bases from V and 6 bases from J, with 6 bases between. The CDR3 has 13 amino acids. The CDR3 DNA is TGTGCCAGCAGCTTAGAGAGGAGTCAGCCCCAGCATTTT. Amino acids: CASSLERSQPQHF.